These T cell receptor beta chains were read from a single sample in a study of radiation and T cells in renal cell carcinoma. Using immunoSEQ multiplex PCR, the repertoire was profiled, and TCRdb retains in-frame clones only, with some absent. The table has just over 150,000 clones, 80% to 90% seen once. The input for sequencing was blood, taken from a patient whose treatment included radiotherapy and nephrectomy. The receptor source for this set is a woman aged 45 to 65 with renal cell carcinoma. Both conserved end residues are part of each CDR3. D genes are given only for firm matches. Size values are once, few and many counts, or a class for expanded clones, and some rows have none.

TRBJ2-3	NA	NA	TRBV18	TGTGCCAGCTCACCCGGGGCAGATTTTAGCACAGATACGCAGTATTTT	CASSPGADFSTDTQYF
TRBJ1-6	TRBD1	NA	TRBV5-6	TGTGCCAGCAGCCTTGGGACAGGGGCGGTGGGATCACCCCTCCACTTT	CASSLGTGAVGSPLHF
TRBJ1-5	NA	NA	TRBV7-2	TGTGCCAGCAGCTTAAATCGGCATCAGCCCCAGCATTTT	CASSLNRHQPQHF
TRBJ1-1	NA	NA	TRBV6-5	TGTGCCAGCAGTTACTCGGACGGTGCCACTGAAGCTTTCTTT	CASSYSDGATEAFF
TRBJ1-5	NA	NA	TRBV19	TGTGCCAGTAGTATAAGAGGGCACAATCAGCCCCAGCATTTT	CASSIRGHNQPQHF
TRBJ2-7	NA	NA	TRBV30	TGTGCCTGGCGGAAGGCTGGGACCTACGAGCAGTACTTC	CAWRKAGTYEQYF
TRBJ1-4	NA	few	TRBV18	TGTGCCAGCTCACTTAGAGGGGAAAAACTGTTTTTT	CASSLRGEKLFF
TRBJ2-1	TRBD2	NA	TRBV7-7	TGTGCTAGCAGCTCCTCTAGCGGGGGGGCCTACAATGAGCAGTTCTTC	CASSSSSGGAYNEQFF
TRBJ2-1	TRBD2	NA	TRBV9	TGTGCCAGCAGCGTAGCTCCAGCGGGGGGGCCTCATGAGCAGTTCTTC	CASSVAPAGGPHEQFF
TRBJ1-5	TRBD1	NA	TRBV10-3	TGTGCCACCAGGGGGTGGAGTGGCAATCAGCCCCAGCATTTT	CATRGWSGNQPQHF
TRBJ2-7	NA	NA	TRBV2	TGTGCCAGCAGTGATTACCGCGAGCAGTACTTC	CASSDYREQYF
TRBJ1-1	NA	NA	TRBV19	TGTGCCAGTAGTATCGTACGGACGAACACTGAAGCTTTCTTT	CASSIVRTNTEAFF
TRBJ2-7	NA	NA	TRBV6-6	TGTGCCAGCAGCCCCGGACAGATCGGCGAGCAGTACTTC	CASSPGQIGEQYF
TRBJ1-6	TRBD1	NA	TRBV18	TGTGCCAGCTCAGAAGTAGGACAGGGGGCAACAGATTCACCCCTCCACTTT	CASSEVGQGATDSPLHF
TRBJ2-5	NA	NA	TRBV7-6	TGTGCCAGCAGGAGGGGGGACCAAGAGACCCAGTACTTC	CASRRGDQETQYF
TRBJ2-1	NA	NA	TRBV7-6	TGTGCCAGCAGCGCGCGTGGAATCAACAATGAGCAGTTCTTC	CASSARGINNEQFF
TRBJ2-2	NA	NA	TRBV6-1	TGTGCCAGCAGGGAGGGGCGAGGGACCGGGGAGCTGTTTTTT	CASREGRGTGELFF
TRBJ2-3	NA	NA	TRBV11-2	TGTGCCAGCAGCCCTCTTACGTGGCGGGCACCAGATACGCAGTATTTT	CASSPLTWRAPDTQYF
TRBJ2-7	NA	NA	TRBV7-3	TGTGCCAGCAGCTTAAGGAGGAATAGCGGCTCCTACGAGCAGTACTTC	CASSLRRNSGSYEQYF
TRBJ1-1	NA	NA	TRBV12-5	TGTGCTAGTGGTGAATCGACTGAAGCTTTCTTT	CASGESTEAFF
TRBJ1-1	NA	NA	TRBV20-1	TGCAGTGCCGCAGGTAACACTGAAGCTTTCTTT	CSAAGNTEAFF
TRBJ2-7	NA	NA	TRBV7-9	TGTGCCAGCAGCTTTGTAGGACCCGAGCAGTACTTC	CASSFVGPEQYF
TRBJ1-2	NA	NA	TRBV6-5	TGTGCCAGCAGTAACGCGGCGGACTATGGCTACACCTTC	CASSNAADYGYTF
TRBJ1-2	NA	NA	TRBV19	TGTGCCAGTAGTCCGACAGTATCTATCTATGGCTACACCTTC	CASSPTVSIYGYTF
TRBJ2-2	NA	NA	TRBV4-1	TGCGCCAGCAGCCAAGAGGTACAGACTAACACCGGGGAGCTGTTTTTT	CASSQEVQTNTGELFF
TRBJ2-1	TRBD1	NA	TRBV2	TGTGCCAGACAGGGGAGCTCCTACAATGAGCAGTTCTTC	CARQGSSYNEQFF
TRBJ1-6	NA	few	TRBV9	TGTGCCAGCAGCGCAGGGGCAGGGTCACCCCTCCACTTT	CASSAGAGSPLHF
TRBJ1-1	NA	NA	TRBV4-1	TGCGCCAGCAGCGCCGTCGGGGTGCGTGAAGTGAACACTGAAGCTTTCTTT	CASSAVGVREVNTEAFF